This record looks at one T cell receptor beta chain sequence and its context. No antigen is known for it. Germline V gene sequence: CDR1 MNHNS, CDR2 SASEGT. V shed 2 bases and J shed 0 bases, with 4 bases lying between them. The CDR3 loop spans 13 amino acids. Profiled with immunoSEQ multiplex PCR; TCRdb holds only in-frame clones, not every one. This table has around 140,000 clones, 80% appearing once. These data are taken from a study of cytotoxic CD8 clonotypes in ibrutinib-treated CLL. Study-wide background: The patients, roughly ten relapsed/refractory and roughly 15 treatment-naive, included about 18 who were IGHV unmutated. Mean values per sample were around 250,000 productive templates and under 100,000 productive rearrangements.

Study-level results: Clonality was elevated at ibrutinib response and had returned toward baseline at progression. Age-matched healthy donor levels were exceeded by baseline clonality, which tracked circulating CD8+ T-cell counts.

The sample in question was PBMCs, obtained after 36 months of ibrutinib treatment. This sequence joins TRBV6-1 and TRBJ1-1; no clear D. This clonotype was sampled from a human donor with chronic lymphocytic leukemia. The CDR3: CASSEIMNTEAFF. The CDR3, as DNA: TGTGCCAGCAGTGAAATCATGAACACTGAAGCTTTCTTT.